The 30 T cell receptor beta chains given below trace back to one sample, sequenced in a study of blood T cell repertoires in COVID-19. Clones were sequenced by immunoSEQ multiplex PCR, and TCRdb holds only the in-frame ones, with some missing. The sample comprises fewer than 250,000 clones, 70% to 90% of which are singletons, and about 0.93% rests with the top ten. Sample: peripheral blood. These receptors came from a man aged 40-55 years with acute or convalescent COVID-19.

This chain links TRBV6-2 or TRBV6-3 with TRBJ1-2; D is possibly TRBD1 (5 bases). The CDR3 has 14 amino acids. Trimming took 2 bases from V and 5 from J, leaving 12 bases between them. Looked up from germline, CDR1 is MNHEY and CDR2 is SVGEGT. The CDR3 protein is CASSYPGEIYGYTF. CDR3 nucleotide sequence: TGTGCCAGCAGTTACCCGGGGGAGATTTATGGCTACACCTTC.

The chain employs TRBV2 and TRBJ1-6; D not resolved. The CDR3 has 16 amino acids. The germline V gene encodes CDR1 SNHLY and CDR2 FYNNEI. The V and J ends lost 3 bases and 7 bases respectively, with 16 bases between them. The CDR3 region has the DNA TGTGCCAGCAGTGATTATCGGCAGGCGTCAAATTCACCCCTCCACTTT. Protein: CASSDYRQASNSPLHF.

The chain joins TRBV7-2 to TRBJ1-1; no firm D call. Germline CDR1 is SGHTA and CDR2 is FQGNSA. Trimming took 4 bases from V and 12 from J, leaving 21 bases between them. The CDR3 extends over 14 amino acids. CDR3 loop: CASSSQTGTGSPFF. For the CDR3, the DNA is TGTGCCAGCAGCTCCCAGACGGGCACGGGGTCCCCTTTCTTT.

This clone was seen a handful of times. The chain recombines TRBV4-2 with TRBJ1-2; 8 bases map to TRBD1. The V and J ends lost 1 base and 1 base, in that order; junction bases with no gene match: 8. Germline V CDR1 and CDR2: LGHNA, YNFKEQ. The length of the CDR3 is 17 residues. CDR3 nucleotides: TGTGCCAGCAGCCAAGGTCCGGGACAGGCGGATAACTATGGCTACACCTTC. This codes for CASSQGPGQADNYGYTF.

V is TRBV9 and J is TRBJ2-7; TRBD2 matches 8 bases. The ends lost 3 bases at V and 2 bases at J; junction bases unmatched: 4. CDR1 is SGDLS and CDR2 is YYNGEE in the germline V gene. This CDR3 region has 14 residues. Here the CDR3 reads CASSAGGETYEQYF. The CDR3 DNA reads as TGTGCCAGCAGCGCCGGGGGGGAAACCTACGAGCAGTACTTC.

The chain is built from TRBV14 and TRBJ2-7; D is possibly TRBD2 (7 bases). The CDR3 is 16 amino acids. V was cut by 0 bases and J by 0 bases, with 12 bases left in between. CDR1 SGHDN and CDR2 FVKESK come from the germline V gene. CDR3 DNA sequence: TGTGCCAGCAGCCAAGATGTGGGGGGGCCCTCCTACGAGCAGTACTTC. It is translated as CASSQDVGGPSYEQYF.

V is TRBV2 and J is TRBJ1-5; 9 bases fit TRBD1. J lost 3 bases, V lost 8 bases, and 5 bases had no gene match. The CDR3 loop spans 14 amino acids. Germline CDR1 is SNHLY and CDR2 is FYNNEI. In nucleotides, the CDR3 is TGTGCCAGCCGAGACAGGGGGGTCAATCAGCCCCAGCATTTT. Amino acids: CASRDRGVNQPQHF.

V and J are TRBV5-5 and TRBJ1-6, with no clear D. From germline, CDR1 is SGHKS and CDR2 YYEKEE (reference sequence). The CDR3 has 15 residues. With 0 bases removed from V and 6 bases from J, the gap between germline ends came to 10 bases. The CDR3 protein is CASSLAGNSNSPLHF. The CDR3 coding sequence is TGTGCCAGCAGCTTGGCCGGGAACTCTAATTCACCCCTCCACTTT. Filled out from reference TRBV5-5 and TRBJ1-6, the complete variable domain reads DAGVTQSPTHLIKTRGQQVTLRCSPISGHKSVSWYQQVLGQGPQFIFQYYEKEERGRGNFPDRFSARQFPNYSSELNVNALLLGDSALYLCASSLAGNSNSPLHFGNGTRLTVT.

The CDR3 is CASSGDRGHYEQYF. In nucleotides, the CDR3 is TGTGCCAGCAGCGGTGACAGGGGGCACTACGAGCAGTACTTC. This chain links TRBV7-2 with TRBJ2-7, with 10 bases matching TRBD1. Per the germline V gene, CDR1 is SGHTA and CDR2 is FQGNSA. The CDR3 covers 14 residues. The J segment lost 3 bases and the V segment lost 5 bases, leaving 4 bases of the junction unmatched. Together with reference TRBV7-2 and TRBJ2-7, the CDR3 gives the full variable domain: GAGVSQSPSNKVTEKGKDVELRCDPISGHTALYWYRQSLGQGLEFLIYFQGNSAPDKSGLPSDRFSAERTGGSVSTLTIQRTQQEDSAVYLCASSGDRGHYEQYFGPGTRLTVT.

Only one count was recorded for this clone. Germline and junction disagree at one end, which may indicate a read error. CDR3 region: CLTGDNNQPQHF. In DNA form, the CDR3 reads TGCCTGACAGGGGATAACAATCAGCCCCAGCATTTT. The J gene is TRBJ1-5, the V gene TRBV28, with 8 bases lining up with TRBD1. The CDR3 is 12 residues long. The germline gives CDR1 MDHEN, CDR2 SYDVKM.

The chain couples TRBV24-1 to TRBJ2-5; the D gene is possibly TRBD2 (6 bases). V gave up 3 bases and J gave up 4 bases, with 14 bases separating them. CDR1 and CDR2 (germline): KGHDR, SFDVKD. This CDR3 comprises 15 residues. CDR3 in DNA: TGTGCCACCAGTGATGCCCTCGGAGGGACAGAGACCCAGTACTTC. This sequence encodes CATSDALGGTETQYF.

The chain uses TRBV28 and TRBJ2-7, with 8 bases matching TRBD1. CDR3 length: 13 residues. Germline V lookup: CDR1 MDHEN, CDR2 SYDVKM. V gave up 4 bases and J gave up 9 bases; unmatched junction bases: 8. CDR3 sequence reads: CASSSGQGILQYF. Here the CDR3 DNA reads TGTGCCAGCAGTTCCGGACAGGGAATATTGCAGTACTTC. The whole variable domain, remainder taken from reference TRBV28 and TRBJ2-7, is DVKVTQSSRYLVKRTGEKVFLECVQDMDHENMFWYRQDPGLGLRLIYFSYDVKMKEKGDIPEGYSVSREKKERFSLILESASTNQTSMYLCASSSGQGILQYFGPGTRLTVT.

This chain uses TRBV2 with TRBJ1-2; a possible D gene is TRBD1 (6 bases). Trimming removed 6 bases from V and 8 bases from J, with 31 bases in between. Looked up from germline, CDR1 is SNHLY and CDR2 is FYNNEI. The CDR3 loop spans 18 amino acids. The CDR3 nucleotides are TGTGCCAGCAGCTTCAACTCATTCTCGACAGGACAGCTTGGGGGCTACACCTTC. Translation: CASSFNSFSTGQLGGYTF.

This clone showed up just a few times. For the CDR3, the DNA is TGTGCCAGCACCTATGGGGCGTCAAGGGGTGGCTACACCTTC. This translates into CASTYGASRGGYTF. The V gene is TRBV6-5, the J gene TRBJ1-2, with D possibly matching TRBD1 (5 bases). The germline CDR1 and CDR2 sequences are MNHEY and SVGAGI. V was shortened by 7 bases and J by 7 bases, with 19 bases between the two germline ends. There are 14 residues in the CDR3.

The chain recombines TRBV5-1 with TRBJ1-6; D is ambiguous. Trimming cost V 2 bases and J 5 bases, with 8 bases left between them. CDR1 and CDR2 (germline): SGHRS, YFSETQ. This CDR3 spans 14 amino acids. The CDR3 is CASSLRGDNSPLHF. Written as DNA, the CDR3 is TGCGCCAGCAGCTTAAGAGGAGATAATTCACCCCTCCACTTT.

The chain is built from TRBV27 and TRBJ1-1; TRBD1 is a possible D gene (5 bases). CDR3 length: 13 amino acids. CDR1 MNHEY and CDR2 SMNVEV come from the germline V gene (reference sequence). Trimming stripped 7 bases from V and 3 bases from J, with 12 bases between. The CDR3 DNA follows: TGTGCCAGCACCCAGTGGGGGGACACTGAAGCTTTCTTT. As protein: CASTQWGDTEAFF.

The chain couples TRBV7-3 to TRBJ2-3, with D possibly matching TRBD2 (6 bases). Germline assignment: CDR1 SGHTA and CDR2 FQGTGA. The CDR3 totals 14 residues. Trimming removed 5 bases at V and 3 bases at J, with 12 bases between. CDR3 bases: TGTGCCAGCAGCGGGGGACTTAGGACAGATACGCAGTATTTT. Protein: CASSGGLRTDTQYF.

This clone was picked up a small number of times. This chain links TRBV27 with TRBJ1-4, with D unresolved. Germline V CDR1 and CDR2: MNHEY, SMNVEV (reference sequence). V lost 4 bases and J lost 11, with 17 bases in between. The CDR3 is 14 residues long. The CDR3 coding sequence is TGTGCCAGCAGTTACAACCCCGAAGGAGGGAAACTGTTTTTT. It codes for CASSYNPEGGKLFF.

The rearrangement uses TRBV6-1 and TRBJ1-2; D perhaps matches TRBD1 (5 bases). The germline V and J ends were trimmed by 2 bases and 0 bases, with 13 bases remaining between them. This CDR3 comprises 16 residues. CDR1 and CDR2 from the germline V gene are MNHNS and SASEGT. The CDR3 reads CASSEWGGTTNYGYTF. In nucleotides, the CDR3 is TGTGCCAGCAGTGAATGGGGCGGGACCACTAACTATGGCTACACCTTC.

This clone was counted many times. This chain uses TRBV29-1 with TRBJ1-1; D uncertain. The V end was cut by 4 bases, the J end by 2 bases, with 2 bases between. From germline, CDR1 is SQVTM and CDR2 ANQGSEA. The CDR3 length is 10 residues. In DNA, the CDR3 is TGCAGCGTTGCTAACACTGAAGCTTTCTTT. Its translation is CSVANTEAFF.

A single count supports this clone. The rearrangement links TRBV18 to TRBJ1-2; D unclear. Deletions cut 6 bases from V and 3 bases from J, with 8 bases between. Germline CDR1 is KGHSH and CDR2 is LQKENI. This CDR3 has 12 amino acids. The CDR3 nucleotides read TGTGCCAGCTCGGTCGGGGACTATGGCTACACCTTC. Protein: CASSVGDYGYTF.

This clone was picked up a small number of times. The chain is built from TRBV29-1 and TRBJ1-1, with 7 bases aligning to TRBD1. V gave up 1 base and J gave up 5 bases; unmatched junction bases: 4. This CDR3 has 13 amino acids. The germline CDR1 and CDR2 sequences are SQVTM and ANQGSEA. CDR3 bases: TGCAGCGTTGAAGGAGGGGGCGGTACTGAAGCTTTCTTT. Protein: CSVEGGGGTEAFF. Complete variable domain (other parts from reference TRBV29-1 and TRBJ1-1): SAVISQKPSRDICQRGTSLTIQCQVDSQVTMMFWYRQQPGQSLTLIATANQGSEATYESGFVIDKFPISRPNLTFSTLTVSNMSPEDSSIYLCSVEGGGGTEAFFGQGTRLTVV.

The V call is TRBV2, the J call TRBJ2-1, with no clear D. V lost 6 bases, J lost 5 bases, and 11 bases lay in between. This CDR3 is built from 13 residues. Looked up from germline, CDR1 is SNHLY and CDR2 is FYNNEI. CDR3 protein: CASSPIRDNEQFF. DNA of the CDR3: TGTGCCAGCAGCCCAATCCGGGACAATGAGCAGTTCTTC.

V gene TRBV11-2 combines with J gene TRBJ2-1; a possible D gene is TRBD2 (6 bases). CDR1 and CDR2 from the germline V gene are SGHAT and FQNNGV. V was pared by 5 bases and J by 8 bases, with 13 bases between. This CDR3 comprises 13 residues. The CDR3 is CASSRRGLDEQFF. The CDR3 DNA follows: TGTGCCAGCAGCCGCCGGGGGTTAGATGAGCAGTTCTTC.

This chain joins TRBV29-1 and TRBJ1-2, with 7 positions matching TRBD1. Germline V lookup: CDR1 SQVTM, CDR2 ANQGSEA. This CDR3 has 11 amino acids. The trim removed 5 bases at V and 4 bases at J, leaving 1 base unmatched. For the CDR3, the DNA is TGCAGCGTTTGGACAGGCTATGGCTACACCTTC. Amino acid sequence: CSVWTGYGYTF.

The rearrangement uses TRBV9 and TRBJ1-2; the D gene is possibly TRBD1 (5 bases). This CDR3 contains 16 residues. Germline lookup yields CDR1 SGDLS and CDR2 YYNGEE. With 3 bases removed from V and 8 bases from J, the gap between germline ends came to 23 bases. The CDR3 protein is CASSEQQAPPLTGYTF. The CDR3 DNA follows: TGTGCCAGCAGCGAGCAACAGGCGCCACCCTTAACCGGCTACACCTTC.

The V and J genes are TRBV20-1 and TRBJ2-2; D uncertain. Trimming pared 3 bases from V and 0 bases from J, leaving 5 bases between. CDR3 length equals 13 residues. Germline loops: CDR1 DFQATT, CDR2 SNEGSKA (reference sequence). The CDR3 loop reads CSASPSNTGELFF. Here the CDR3 DNA reads TGCAGTGCTAGTCCGTCGAACACCGGGGAGCTGTTTTTT.

V usage is TRBV25-1 and J usage is TRBJ1-1, with 7 bases identical to TRBD1. The CDR3 spans 17 residues. J was trimmed by 4 bases and V by 4 bases; bases with no gene match: 15. CDR1 is MGHDK, CDR2 SYGVNS, per germline. This chain's CDR3 is CASSAGWTGGWGTEAFF. The CDR3 bases are TGTGCCAGCAGTGCTGGCTGGACAGGAGGTTGGGGCACTGAAGCTTTCTTT.

There are a few counts of this clone. The gene calls are TRBV7-9 and TRBJ2-7; tentative D call: TRBD2 (5 bases). The CDR3 sequence is 12 residues long. Germline V CDR1 and CDR2: SEHNR, FQNEAQ (reference sequence). The V end lost 2 bases, the J end lost 3 bases, and 5 bases lay between the germline ends. The CDR3 nucleotides read TGTGCCAGCAGCTTACGGGACTACGAGCAGTACTTC. It translates to CASSLRDYEQYF.

This clone was seen a few times. The chain carries TRBV27 and TRBJ2-7; perhaps TRBD1 as D (5 bases). Germline V gives CDR1 MNHEY, CDR2 SMNVEV (reference sequence). There are 16 residues in the CDR3. V was trimmed by 7 bases and J by 0 bases, leaving 19 bases between them. CDR3 DNA: TGTGCCAGCAAACCAGCAGGTAGTCAGGGCTCCTACGAGCAGTACTTC. Its translation: CASKPAGSQGSYEQYF.